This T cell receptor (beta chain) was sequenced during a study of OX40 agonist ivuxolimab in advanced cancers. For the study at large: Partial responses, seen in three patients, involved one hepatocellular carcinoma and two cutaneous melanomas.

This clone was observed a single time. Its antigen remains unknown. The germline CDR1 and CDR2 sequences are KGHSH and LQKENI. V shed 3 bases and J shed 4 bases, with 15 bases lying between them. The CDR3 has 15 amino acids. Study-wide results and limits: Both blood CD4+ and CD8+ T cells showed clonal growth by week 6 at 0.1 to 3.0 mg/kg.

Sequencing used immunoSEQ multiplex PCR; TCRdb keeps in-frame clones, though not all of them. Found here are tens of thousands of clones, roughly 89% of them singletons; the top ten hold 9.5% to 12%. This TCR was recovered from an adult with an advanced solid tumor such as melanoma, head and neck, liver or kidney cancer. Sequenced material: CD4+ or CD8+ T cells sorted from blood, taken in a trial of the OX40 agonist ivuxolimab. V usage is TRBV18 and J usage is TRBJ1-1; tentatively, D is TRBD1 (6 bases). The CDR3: CASSPGGGAGTEAFF. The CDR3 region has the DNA TGTGCCAGCTCACCCGGAGGGGGGGCGGGCACTGAAGCTTTCTTT. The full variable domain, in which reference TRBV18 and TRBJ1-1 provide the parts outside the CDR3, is NAGVMQNPRHLVRRRGQEARLRCSPMKGHSHVYWYRQLPEEGLKFMVYLQKENIIDESGMPKERFSAEFPKEGPSILRIQQVVRGDSAAYFCASSPGGGAGTEAFFGQGTRLTVV.